A single T cell receptor beta chain is shown here with its context. The antigen remains undetermined. Germline loops: CDR1 MNHEY, CDR2 SMNVEV (reference sequence). V gave up 3 bases and J gave up 8 bases, with 13 bases separating them. The CDR3 has 13 amino acids. The data are from a study of lymphopenia after photon versus proton radiotherapy. Measured with immunoSEQ multiplex PCR; TCRdb has only the in-frame clones, and not every one. This sample has roughly 58,000 clones; about nine tenths occur once, and the top ten carry 10% to 15%. Study results and limitations: In patients who died, overall survival fell as post-nadir TCR diversity dropped more. Relative stability marked proton patients; photon patients lost diversity and naive cells.

The rearrangement links TRBV27 to TRBJ1-1; D not resolved. The specimen comprised peripheral blood, sampled from a patient treated with proton-based radiotherapy. This clonotype was obtained from a man older than 75 with esophageal cancer. DNA of the CDR3: TGTGCCAGCAGTTTGGGGATTGGCCTCGAAGCTTTCTTT. As protein: CASSLGIGLEAFF.